One sample yielded the 15 T cell receptor beta chains listed below, sequenced in a study of T cells in localized non-small cell lung cancer. Sequenced by immunoSEQ multiplex PCR; TCRdb stores in-frame clones only, minus some. The data show about 28,000 clones, about 92% seen once. The sequences come from peripheral blood mononuclear cells, collected before any cancer treatment. Every receptor here comes from a woman aged 40-70 years with stage III lung adenocarcinoma.

The V gene is TRBV27, the J gene TRBJ2-6; the D call may be TRBD1 or TRBD2 (5 bases each). Trimming stripped 6 bases from V and 12 bases from J, with 12 bases between. This CDR3 region has 12 residues. Germline V gives CDR1 MNHEY, CDR2 SMNVEV (reference sequence). The CDR3 protein is CASSAYGTVLTF. Written as DNA, the CDR3 is TGTGCCAGCAGCGCGTACGGGACCGTCCTGACTTTC.

Here the CDR3 DNA reads TGCGCCAGCAGCCAAGATCCCAGGGGGTACGGCTACACCTTC. Amino acid sequence: CASSQDPRGYGYTF. The gene calls are TRBV4-1 and TRBJ1-2, with 7 bases that match TRBD1. The ends lost 0 bases at V and 8 bases at J; junction bases unmatched: 6. CDR3 size: 14 residues. Looked up from germline, CDR1 is MGHRA and CDR2 is YSYEKL.

V usage is TRBV28 and J usage is TRBJ1-2; D gene uncertain. This CDR3 contains 12 residues. V lost 2 bases to trimming and J lost 7 bases, with 8 bases between them. Germline CDR1 MDHEN, CDR2 SYDVKM. The CDR3 coding sequence is TGTGCCAGCAGTTTAAAGGCCGTTGGCTACACCTTC. It yields the protein CASSLKAVGYTF.

The chain couples TRBV29-1 to TRBJ2-7; D is possibly TRBD2 (5 bases). The V gene's germline CDR1 is SQVTM and CDR2 ANQGSEA. The CDR3 is 12 amino acids. Trimming took off 6 bases at V and 6 bases at J, with 15 bases between the two ends. The CDR3 region has the DNA TGCAGCGTCCTCACCTCGGGGTTCGAGCAGTACTTC. The encoded protein is CSVLTSGFEQYF.

The genes are TRBV5-4 and TRBJ2-2, with D unresolved. The CDR3 is made up of 14 amino acids. The ends were cut back, 0 bases at V and 2 bases at J, with 5 bases in the middle. CDR1 SGHNT and CDR2 YYREEE come from the germline V gene (reference sequence). Here the CDR3 DNA reads TGTGCCAGCAGCTTGGACGGAAACACCGGGGAGCTGTTTTTT. Amino acid sequence: CASSLDGNTGELFF.

This sequence joins TRBV7-8 and TRBJ1-1; the D is unclear. V dropped 2 bases and J dropped 4 bases, with 11 bases sitting between them. Germline lookup yields CDR1 SGHVS and CDR2 FQNEAQ. CDR3 length: 14 amino acids. CDR3 amino acids: CASSLLPGVTEAFF. Here the CDR3 DNA reads TGTGCCAGCAGCTTATTACCGGGTGTCACTGAAGCTTTCTTT.

The rearrangement links TRBV18 to TRBJ2-3; 7 bases line up with TRBD2. This CDR3 is built from 17 residues. Germline CDR1 reads KGHSH; CDR2 reads LQKENI. After removal of 3 bases from V and 2 bases from J, the junction contained 11 bases not matched to a gene. In nucleotides, the CDR3 is TGTGCCAGCTCACCCAACTTGGCGGGAGATTTCACAGATACGCAGTATTTT. Its protein is CASSPNLAGDFTDTQYF. The entire variable domain, with the rest obtained from reference TRBV18 and TRBJ2-3, is as follows: NAGVMQNPRHLVRRRGQEARLRCSPMKGHSHVYWYRQLPEEGLKFMVYLQKENIIDESGMPKERFSAEFPKEGPSILRIQQVVRGDSAAYFCASSPNLAGDFTDTQYFGPGTRLTVL.

The gene calls are TRBV10-3 and TRBJ1-3, with D possibly being TRBD1 (5 bases). Germline-derived CDR1 and CDR2 are ENHRY and SYGVKD. CDR3 length equals 16 residues. Trimming left V 4 bases short and J 0 bases short, with 13 bases between. Here the CDR3 DNA reads TGTGCCATCAGTGTCAAGGGGCCAAGCTCTGGAAACACCATATATTTT. Translation gives CAISVKGPSSGNTIYF.

V usage is TRBV5-1 and J usage is TRBJ2-7, with 9 nucleotides matching TRBD1. Germline values: CDR1 SGHRS, CDR2 YFSETQ. Trimming removed 5 bases from V and 3 bases from J; junction bases left unmatched: 3. This CDR3 is built from 13 residues. This chain's CDR3 is CASSWGQGYEQYF. The CDR3 DNA sequence: TGCGCCAGCAGTTGGGGACAGGGCTACGAGCAGTACTTC.

The chain couples TRBV7-9 to TRBJ1-1; D perhaps matches TRBD1 (6 bases). This CDR3 comprises 13 residues. Trimming stripped 6 bases from V and 5 bases from J, with 13 bases between. The germline V gene encodes CDR1 SEHNR and CDR2 FQNEAQ (reference sequence). The CDR3 sequence is CASSLQGATEAFF. The CDR3 bases are TGTGCCAGCAGTTTACAGGGCGCGACTGAAGCTTTCTTT.

V usage is TRBV6-5 and J usage is TRBJ1-3; possible D gene TRBD1, 5 bases. Trimming removed 0 bases at V and 0 bases at J, with 9 bases between. CDR1 and CDR2 from the germline V gene are MNHEY and SVGAGI. The CDR3 consists of 16 residues. CDR3 coding DNA: TGTGCCAGCAGTTACTCGTCAGGGCCCTCTGGAAACACCATATATTTT. It codes for CASSYSSGPSGNTIYF.

CDR3 amino acids: CASSLDAGGYNEQFF. The CDR3 DNA reads as TGTGCCAGCAGCTTGGATGCGGGGGGGTACAATGAGCAGTTCTTC. The chain links TRBV5-6 to TRBJ2-1; 9 positions agree with TRBD2. This CDR3 comprises 15 residues. V lost 0 bases, J lost 4 bases, and 2 bases stayed unmatched. Germline V gene lookup returns CDR1 SGHDT and CDR2 YYEEEE.

The gene calls are TRBV10-1 and TRBJ2-7, with a tentative D call TRBD1 (5 bases). This CDR3 contains 14 residues. CDR1 WNHNN and CDR2 SYGVQD come from the germline V gene (reference sequence). Trimming left V 0 bases short and J 6 bases short, with 12 bases between. CDR3 amino acids: CASSESSGRGEQYF. The CDR3 nucleotides are TGCGCCAGCAGTGAGTCGTCCGGAAGGGGCGAGCAGTACTTC.

The chain recombines TRBV19 with TRBJ1-4; maybe TRBD1 (5 bases). From germline, CDR1 is LNHDA and CDR2 SQIVND (reference sequence). There are 15 residues in the CDR3. With 5 bases removed from V and 0 bases from J, the gap between germline ends came to 10 bases. In DNA form, the CDR3 reads TGTGCCAGTAGTGCCGGGACTGCAACTAATGAAAAACTGTTTTTT. This codes for CASSAGTATNEKLFF.

This rearrangement joins TRBV11-3 to TRBJ1-3; 7 bases line up with TRBD1. CDR1 and CDR2 (germline): SGHNT, YENEEA. Losses at the gene ends were 6 bases for V and 4 bases for J; bases not matched to a gene: 3. The CDR3 loop spans 13 amino acids. CDR3 in amino acids: CASSTGVGNTIYF. DNA of the CDR3: TGTGCCAGCAGTACAGGGGTCGGAAACACCATATATTTT.